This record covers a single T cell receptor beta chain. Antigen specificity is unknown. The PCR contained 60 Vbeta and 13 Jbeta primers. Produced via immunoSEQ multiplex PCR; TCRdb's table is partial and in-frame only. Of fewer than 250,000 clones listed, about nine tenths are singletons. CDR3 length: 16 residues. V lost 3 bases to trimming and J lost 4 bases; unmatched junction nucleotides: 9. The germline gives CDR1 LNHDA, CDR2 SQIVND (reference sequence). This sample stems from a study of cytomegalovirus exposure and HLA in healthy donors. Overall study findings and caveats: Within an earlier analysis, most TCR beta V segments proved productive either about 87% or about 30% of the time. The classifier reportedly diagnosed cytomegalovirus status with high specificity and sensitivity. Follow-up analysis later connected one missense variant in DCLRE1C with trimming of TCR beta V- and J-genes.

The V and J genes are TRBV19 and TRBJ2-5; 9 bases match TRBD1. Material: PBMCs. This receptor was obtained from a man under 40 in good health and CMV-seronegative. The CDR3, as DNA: TGTGCCAGTAGTATCCTCCCGGGACAGGGACGAGAGACCCAGTACTTC. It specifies CASSILPGQGRETQYF.